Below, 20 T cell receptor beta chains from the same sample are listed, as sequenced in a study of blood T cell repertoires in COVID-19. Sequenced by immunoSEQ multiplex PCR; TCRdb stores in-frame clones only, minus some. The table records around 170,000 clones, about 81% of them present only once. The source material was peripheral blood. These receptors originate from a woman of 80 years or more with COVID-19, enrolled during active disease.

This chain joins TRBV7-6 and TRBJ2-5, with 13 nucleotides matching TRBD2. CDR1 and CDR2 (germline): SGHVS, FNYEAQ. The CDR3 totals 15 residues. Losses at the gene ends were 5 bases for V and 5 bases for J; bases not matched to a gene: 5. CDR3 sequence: CASSVQLAGGETQYF. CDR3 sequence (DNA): TGTGCCAGCAGCGTCCAACTAGCGGGGGGGGAGACCCAGTACTTC.

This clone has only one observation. In DNA, the CDR3 is TGTGCCATCAGTGAGTCACCGACAGGGGGTGGAAACACCATATATTTT. It specifies CAISESPTGGGNTIYF. The chain combines TRBV10-3 with TRBJ1-3; 9 bases agree with TRBD1. The CDR3 extends over 16 amino acids. Germline V gives CDR1 ENHRY, CDR2 SYGVKD. With V trimmed by 0 bases and J by 3 bases, 3 bases remained unmatched.

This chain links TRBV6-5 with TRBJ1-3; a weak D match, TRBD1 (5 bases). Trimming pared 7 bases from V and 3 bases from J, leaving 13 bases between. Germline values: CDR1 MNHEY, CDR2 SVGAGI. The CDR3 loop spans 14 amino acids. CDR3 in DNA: TGTGCCAGCACCCCGGGGGGAAATGGAAACACCATATATTTT. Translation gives CASTPGGNGNTIYF.

CDR3 sequence (DNA): TGCAGCGCTCAGCCCGGGGGGGGTAGCTACGAGCAGTACTTC. Translating it yields CSAQPGGGSYEQYF. The rearrangement uses TRBV29-1 and TRBJ2-7, with 8 bases fitting TRBD2. This CDR3 comprises 14 residues. Germline V gives CDR1 SQVTM, CDR2 ANQGSEA. V dropped 7 bases and J dropped 3; count of bases not matched to a gene: 11.

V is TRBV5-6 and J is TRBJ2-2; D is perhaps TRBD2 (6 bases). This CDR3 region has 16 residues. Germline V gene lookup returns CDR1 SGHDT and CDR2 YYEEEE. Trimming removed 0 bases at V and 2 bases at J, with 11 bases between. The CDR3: CASSLGREANTGELFF. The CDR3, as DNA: TGTGCCAGCAGCTTGGGGCGGGAAGCTAACACCGGGGAGCTGTTTTTT.

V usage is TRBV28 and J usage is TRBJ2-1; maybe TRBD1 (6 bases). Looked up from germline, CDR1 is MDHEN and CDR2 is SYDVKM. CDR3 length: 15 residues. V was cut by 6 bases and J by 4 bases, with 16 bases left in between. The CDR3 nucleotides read TGTGCCAGCAGCTTGGGGGCGAGGGGATACAATGAGCAGTTCTTC. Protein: CASSLGARGYNEQFF.

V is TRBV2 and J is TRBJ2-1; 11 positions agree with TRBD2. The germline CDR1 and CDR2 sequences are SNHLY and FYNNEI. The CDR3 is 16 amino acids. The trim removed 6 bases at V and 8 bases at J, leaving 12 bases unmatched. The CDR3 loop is CASSELRLAGGHEQFF. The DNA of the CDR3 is TGTGCCAGCAGCGAGCTAAGGCTAGCGGGAGGACATGAGCAGTTCTTC.

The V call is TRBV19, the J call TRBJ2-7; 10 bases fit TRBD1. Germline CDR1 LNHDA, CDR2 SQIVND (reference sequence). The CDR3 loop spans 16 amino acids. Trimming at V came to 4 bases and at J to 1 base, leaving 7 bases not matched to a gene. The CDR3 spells CASSRRQGAQSYEQYF. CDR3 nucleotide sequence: TGTGCCAGTAGTAGACGACAGGGGGCGCAATCCTACGAGCAGTACTTC.

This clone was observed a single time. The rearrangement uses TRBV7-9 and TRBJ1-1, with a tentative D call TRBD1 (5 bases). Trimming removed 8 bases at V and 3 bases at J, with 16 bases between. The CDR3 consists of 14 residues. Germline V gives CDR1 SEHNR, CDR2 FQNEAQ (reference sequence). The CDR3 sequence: CASGSGSSYTEAFF. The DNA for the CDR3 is TGTGCCAGCGGGTCAGGGTCTTCTTACACTGAAGCTTTCTTT.

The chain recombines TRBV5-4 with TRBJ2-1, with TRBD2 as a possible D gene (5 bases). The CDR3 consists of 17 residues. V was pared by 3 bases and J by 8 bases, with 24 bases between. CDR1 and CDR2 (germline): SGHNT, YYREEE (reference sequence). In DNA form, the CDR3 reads TGTGCCAGCAGCTCCAAAAAGGCGATATCGGCGGAGGATGAGCAGTTCTTC. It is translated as CASSSKKAISAEDEQFF.

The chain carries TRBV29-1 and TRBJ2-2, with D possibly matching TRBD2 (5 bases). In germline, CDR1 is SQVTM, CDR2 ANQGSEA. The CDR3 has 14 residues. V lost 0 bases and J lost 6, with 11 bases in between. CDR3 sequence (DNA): TGCAGCGTTGAAGATAGCCGGGGAGCCGGGGAGCTGTTTTTT. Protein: CSVEDSRGAGELFF.

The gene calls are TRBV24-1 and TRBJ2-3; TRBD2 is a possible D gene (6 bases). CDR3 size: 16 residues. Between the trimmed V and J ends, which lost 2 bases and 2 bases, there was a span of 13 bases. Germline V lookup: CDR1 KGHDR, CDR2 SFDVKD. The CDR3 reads CATSDWPSEDTDTQYF. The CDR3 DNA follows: TGTGCCACCAGTGATTGGCCTAGCGAAGACACAGATACGCAGTATTTT.

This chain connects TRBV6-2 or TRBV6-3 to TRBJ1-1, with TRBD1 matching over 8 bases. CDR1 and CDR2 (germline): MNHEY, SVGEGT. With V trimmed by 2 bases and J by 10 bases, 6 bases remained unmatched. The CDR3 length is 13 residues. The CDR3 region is CASSYVRQGLAFF. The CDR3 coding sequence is TGTGCCAGCAGTTACGTTCGACAGGGGTTAGCTTTCTTT.

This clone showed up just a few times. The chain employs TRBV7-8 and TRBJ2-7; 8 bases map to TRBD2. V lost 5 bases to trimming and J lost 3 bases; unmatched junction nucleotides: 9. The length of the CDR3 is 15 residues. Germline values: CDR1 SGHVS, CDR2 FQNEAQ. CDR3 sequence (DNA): TGTGCCAGCAGCACCAATCCGGGACTAGGCTACGAGCAGTACTTC. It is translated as CASSTNPGLGYEQYF.

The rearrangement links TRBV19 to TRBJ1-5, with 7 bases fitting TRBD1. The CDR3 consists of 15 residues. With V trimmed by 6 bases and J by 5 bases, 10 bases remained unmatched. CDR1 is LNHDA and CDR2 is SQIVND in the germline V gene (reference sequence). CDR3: CASRAEGAGDQPQHF. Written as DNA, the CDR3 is TGTGCCAGTAGGGCCGAGGGGGCCGGGGATCAGCCCCAGCATTTT.

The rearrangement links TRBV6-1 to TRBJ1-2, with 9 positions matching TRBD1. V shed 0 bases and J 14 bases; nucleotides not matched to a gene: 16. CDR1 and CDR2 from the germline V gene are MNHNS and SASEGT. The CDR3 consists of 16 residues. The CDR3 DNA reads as TGTGCCAGCAGTGAAGCAGGTCGTGGACAGGGGAAGTTGGAGACCTTC. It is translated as CASSEAGRGQGKLETF.

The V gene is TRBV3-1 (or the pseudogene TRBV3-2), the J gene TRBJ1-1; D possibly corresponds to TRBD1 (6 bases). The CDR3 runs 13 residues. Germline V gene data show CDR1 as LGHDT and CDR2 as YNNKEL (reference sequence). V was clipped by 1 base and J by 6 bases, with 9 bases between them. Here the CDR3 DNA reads TGTGCCAGCAGCCAAGTTCAGGGGTCTGAAGCTTTCTTT. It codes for CASSQVQGSEAFF.

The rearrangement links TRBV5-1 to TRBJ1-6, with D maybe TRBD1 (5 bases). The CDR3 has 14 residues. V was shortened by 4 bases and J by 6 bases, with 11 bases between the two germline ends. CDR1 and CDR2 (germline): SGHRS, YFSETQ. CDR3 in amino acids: CASSLPGGNSPLHF. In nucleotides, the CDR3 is TGCGCCAGCAGCCTGCCCGGGGGTAATTCACCCCTCCACTTT.

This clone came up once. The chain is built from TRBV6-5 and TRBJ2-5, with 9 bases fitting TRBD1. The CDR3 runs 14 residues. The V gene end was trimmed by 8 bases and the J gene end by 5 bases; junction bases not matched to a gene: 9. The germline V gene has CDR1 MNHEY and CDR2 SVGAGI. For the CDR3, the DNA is TGTGCCAGCGCGAGACAGGGGGACGGGGAGACCCAGTACTTC. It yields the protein CASARQGDGETQYF.

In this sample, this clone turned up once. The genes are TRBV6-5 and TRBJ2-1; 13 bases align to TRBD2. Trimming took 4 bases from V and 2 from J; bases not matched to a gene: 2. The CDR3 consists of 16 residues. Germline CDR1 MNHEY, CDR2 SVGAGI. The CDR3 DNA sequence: TGTGCCAGCAGTTCACTAGCGGGGGGGCCCTACAATGAGCAGTTCTTC. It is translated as CASSSLAGGPYNEQFF.